These T cell receptor beta chains were read from a single sample in a study of blood T cell repertoires in COVID-19. Clones were sequenced by immunoSEQ multiplex PCR, and TCRdb holds only the in-frame ones, with some missing. The profile shows around 300,000 clones, about nine tenths of them singletons. Material: peripheral blood. These receptors came from a man aged 50-60 years with active or convalescent COVID-19. CDR3s include the opening cysteine and the closing phenylalanine or tryptophan. A D gene is named only where the DNA matches it firmly. Expanded clones get a size class; other rows say once, few or many, or leave the size out.

TRBV2	TRBJ2-1	.	TRBD2	TGTGCCAGCACCGGGACTAGCGCCAGTAATGAGCAGTTCTTC	CASTGTSASNEQFF
TRBV28	TRBJ1-6	.	.	TGTGCCAGCAGTTTAAACAGGTCACCCCTCCACTTT	CASSLNRSPLHF
TRBV7-2	TRBJ2-4	.	.	TGTGCCAGCAGTCCAGGGTTAGCCAAAAACATTCAGTACTTC	CASSPGLAKNIQYF
TRBV5-6	TRBJ2-7	.	TRBD1	TGTGCCAGCAGCTTGCCAGGGGGCGCGATTGGGGATCAGTACTTC	CASSLPGGAIGDQYF
TRBV7-6	TRBJ2-5	.	TRBD2	TGTGCCAGCAGCTTACCGGGACTAGATGAGACCCAGTACTTC	CASSLPGLDETQYF
TRBV28	TRBJ1-2	.	.	TGTGCCAGCACCCCAATGGCCGACACCTATGGCTACACCTTC	CASTPMADTYGYTF
TRBV4-2	TRBJ1-2	.	TRBD1	TGTGCCAGCAGCCAAGGATCCCCGGGACAGGGGGCCGCCTTC	CASSQGSPGQGAAF
TRBV28	TRBJ1-6	few	.	TGTGCCAGCAAGGGGGAAGCCTCCAATTCACCCCTCCACTTT	CASKGEASNSPLHF
TRBV30	TRBJ1-2	.	.	TGTGCCTTACAGGCGGGGAGCCATGGCTACACCTTC	CALQAGSHGYTF
TRBV2	TRBJ2-7	.	.	TGTGCCTCACAGGGTAACCCCTCCTACGAGCAGTACTTC	CASQGNPSYEQYF
TRBV28	TRBJ2-1	.	.	TGTGCCAGCAGCGGGGGGCCAAATGAGCAGTTCTTC	CASSGGPNEQFF
TRBV19	TRBJ1-4	.	.	TGTGCCAGTGCGGCGGGGGAGGCTGGTCATGAAAAACTGTTTTTT	CASAAGEAGHEKLFF
TRBV28	TRBJ2-7	once	TRBD1	TGTGCCAGCAGTTGGTGGGGGACAGGGGAATACGAGCAGTACTTC	CASSWWGTGEYEQYF
TRBV12-1	TRBJ2-3	.	.	TGTGCCAGCAGCTCGGGACTAGCGGGGGGGAAAGATACGCAGTATTTT	CASSSGLAGGKDTQYF
TRBV30	TRBJ1-2	.	.	TGTGCCTGGACCCCCGGGGAGTCTAGGTACGGCTACACCTTC	CAWTPGESRYGYTF
TRBV6-6	TRBJ1-4	.	TRBD1	TGTGCCAGCAGTTACAGACAGGGAGATGAAAAACTGTTTTTT	CASSYRQGDEKLFF
TRBV30	TRBJ1-3	.	TRBD1	TGTGCCATTAAGGGGGCCTCTGGAAACACCATATATTTT	CAIKGASGNTIYF
TRBV18	TRBJ2-7	.	TRBD2	TGTGCCAGCTCACTACTAGCGGGCCCCTCCTACGAGCAGTACTTC	CASSLLAGPSYEQYF
TRBV4-1	TRBJ1-1	.	.	TGCGCCAGCAGCCAAGATACGGGGGAAACTGAAGCTTTCTTT	CASSQDTGETEAFF
TRBV30	TRBJ1-4	once	TRBD1	TGTGCCTGGAACAGGGGGACAACTAATGAAAAACTGTTTTTT	CAWNRGTTNEKLFF
TRBV28	TRBJ1-2	once	TRBD1	TGTGCCAGCACCCTGACAGGGGCTAACTATGGCTACACCTTC	CASTLTGANYGYTF
TRBV5-4	TRBJ1-2	.	.	TGTGCCAGCAGCCCGGACAGCTTTAACTATGGCTACACCTTC	CASSPDSFNYGYTF
TRBV5-1	TRBJ2-7	.	TRBD1	TGCGCCAGCAGCCTGAGGGACAGGGGAGCCTACGAGCAGTACTTC	CASSLRDRGAYEQYF
TRBV5-1	TRBJ1-4	.	.	TGCGCCAGCAGCCTCAACCTAGGGCGGGCTAATGAAAAACTGTTTTTT	CASSLNLGRANEKLFF
TRBV19	TRBJ2-4	.	TRBD2	TGTGCCAGTACCAAGACTAGCCTAGCCAAAAACATTCAGTACTTC	CASTKTSLAKNIQYF
TRBV10-3	TRBJ1-2	.	TRBD1	TGTGCCATCAGTGAGACACAGGGGGCGCCTGACTATGGCTACACCTTC	CAISETQGAPDYGYTF
TRBV4-1	TRBJ1-5	.	TRBD1	TGCGCCAGCAGCCAATGGACAGGGGGCCTCAATCAGCCCCAGCATTTT	CASSQWTGGLNQPQHF